This T cell receptor beta chain was sequenced in a study of shared clonotypes between healthy human individuals. V dropped 5 bases and J dropped 9 bases, with 14 bases sitting between them. The germline CDR1 and CDR2 sequences are SGHNT and YENEEA. The CDR3 consists of 13 residues. The repertoire was sequenced with immunoSEQ multiplex PCR; TCRdb's copy has only in-frame clones and lacks some. The sample contains 950,000 to 1,100,000 clones, approximately 68% of which appear only once. Sequences were obtained from memory CD4+ T cells sorted from blood. Subset meaning: CD45RA-negative fraction. The clonotype originates from a man between 18 and 35 years old in good health. The chain recombines TRBV11-3 with TRBJ2-4; no definite D call. The CDR3, as DNA: TGTGCCAGCAGCCATGGGGAATTGGGCATTCAGTACTTC. Amino acid sequence: CASSHGELGIQYF.